What follows are 4 T cell receptor beta chains derived from one specimen sequenced in a study of tissue T cells after allogeneic stem cell transplantation (dated by TCRdb to between 2020 and 2023). Library generation was performed with the immunoSEQ multiplex PCR assay. This immuneACCESS table, as held by TCRdb, lists in-frame sequences with V and J called but not all clones. Of the missing ones, under half trace to an unresolved V gene in checked studies; the others have no known cause. Recorded for this sample are roughly 3,100 clones; around 65% of them occurred a single time. The top ten clones comprise around 23% of the sample. The intended sense of this specimen's time point label: human tissue collected at research (rapid) autopsy. Over a roughly 3-year period, a research-autopsy study prospectively enrolled six or seven adult allo-HCT recipients who had steroid-refractory GVHD. Material: jejunal tissue, obtained at autopsy. All receptors come from a male patient aged 60 or older with steroid-refractory graft-versus-host disease after an allogeneic stem cell transplant. Some T cells seen after a transplant may have their origin in the graft donor.

J is TRBJ2-1 and V is TRBV20-1; D call uncertain. V shed 3 bases and J shed 10 bases, with 10 bases lying between them. CDR3 length: 11 amino acids. Germline-derived CDR1 and CDR2 are DFQATT and SNEGSKA (reference sequence). In DNA form, the CDR3 reads TGCAGTGCTAGGGATGCAAGGGAGCAGTTCTTC. This gives the protein CSARDAREQFF.

The chain is built from TRBV4-2 and TRBJ2-1; no clear D gene. CDR3 size: 14 residues. The V end lost 1 base, the J end lost 10 bases, and 14 bases lay between the germline ends. Germline-derived CDR1 and CDR2 are LGHNA and YNFKEQ. CDR3: CASSQGKKIGEQFF. The DNA of the CDR3 is TGTGCCAGCAGCCAAGGAAAGAAGATAGGCGAGCAGTTCTTC.

This chain links TRBV25-1 with TRBJ1-2, with D possibly being TRBD1 (5 bases). With 6 bases removed from V and 4 bases from J, the gap between germline ends came to 12 bases. Germline V gene sequence: CDR1 MGHDK, CDR2 SYGVNS. The CDR3 sequence is 13 residues long. The CDR3 reads CASSGGTAYGYTF. The DNA for the CDR3 is TGTGCCAGCAGCGGGGGGACGGCCTATGGCTACACCTTC.

V gene TRBV10-3 combines with J gene TRBJ1-3; unclear D gene. Trimming cost V 6 bases and J 0 bases, with 9 bases left between them. The CDR3 consists of 14 residues. Per germline, CDR1 ENHRY and CDR2 SYGVKD. The CDR3 loop is CAIRAGYSGNTIYF. Here the CDR3 DNA reads TGTGCCATCAGGGCGGGCTACTCTGGAAACACCATATATTTT.